Presented here are 27 T cell receptor beta chains from one specimen sequenced in a study of identical twins. TCRdb re-called the 5' RACE reads through MiXCR, storing one row per CDR3 protein. The sample has 550,000 to 800,000 distinct CDR3 sequences, under 8.5% seen once. In addition, the sample was reused for a study of yellow fever vaccine responses in identical twins.

The material sequenced was PBMCs. The receptors were sampled from a woman between 18 and 29 years old in good health.

This clonotype was observed at least ten times. The chain uses TRBV4-1 and TRBJ1-1; tentative D call: TRBD1 (5 bases). The CDR3 contains 13 residues. Looked up from germline, CDR1 is MGHRA and CDR2 is YSYEKL. V was shortened by 0 bases and J by 7 bases, with 9 bases between the two germline ends. The CDR3 is CASSQDRGVEAFF. The CDR3 coding sequence is TGCGCCAGCAGCCAAGATCGGGGGGTTGAAGCTTTCTTT.

The rearrangement links TRBV9 to TRBJ1-6; D gene ambiguous. The germline V gene encodes CDR1 SGDLS and CDR2 YYNGEE. Trimming took 2 bases from V and 6 from J, leaving 12 bases between them. This CDR3 is 15 amino acids long. The CDR3 DNA reads TGTGCCAGCAGCGTGGTCGACGGGCCTAATTCACCCCTCCACTTT. It translates to CASSVVDGPNSPLHF.

This clonotype was recorded at least ten times. This chain uses TRBV28 with TRBJ2-3; 10 bases align to TRBD2. This CDR3 is built from 15 residues. Germline assignment: CDR1 MDHEN and CDR2 SYDVKM. Trimming took 6 bases from V and 2 from J; bases not matched to a gene: 5. CDR3 bases: TGTGCCAGCAGCCCTCTAGCGGGGGTCACAGATACGCAGTATTTT. Its translation is CASSPLAGVTDTQYF.

This clonotype showed up just a few times. The rearrangement uses TRBV13 and TRBJ2-3; 12 bases fit TRBD1. The CDR3 contains 17 residues. Germline CDR1 is PRHDT and CDR2 is FYEKMQ (reference sequence). With 4 bases clipped from V and 4 bases from J, the junction kept 9 bases outside the gene matches. CDR3: CASSWPPGQGASDTQYF. The CDR3 region has the DNA TGTGCCAGCAGCTGGCCCCCGGGACAGGGGGCTTCAGATACGCAGTATTTT.

The rearrangement links TRBV10-3 to TRBJ1-2, with TRBD1 matching over 8 bases. V shed 8 bases, J shed 6 bases, and the junction held 11 bases outside the gene matches. Germline V CDR1 and CDR2: ENHRY, SYGVKD. CDR3 size: 14 residues. The CDR3 here is CAISHLQGADGYTF. The DNA for the CDR3 is TGTGCCATCTCCCACCTTCAGGGGGCGGATGGCTACACCTTC.

The chain recombines TRBV3-1 with TRBJ2-5; 7 nucleotides align to TRBD1. V lost 0 bases to trimming and J lost 3 bases; unmatched junction nucleotides: 7. Germline CDR1 LGHDT, CDR2 YNNKEL (reference sequence). The CDR3 extends over 16 amino acids. The CDR3 reads CASSQESEGAEETQYF. CDR3 in DNA: TGTGCCAGCAGCCAAGAAAGTGAGGGGGCCGAAGAGACCCAGTACTTC.

This clonotype was seen many times. J is TRBJ1-6 and V is TRBV11-2; D gene ambiguous. The CDR3 is 14 amino acids. Between the trimmed V and J ends, which lost 4 bases and 5 bases, there was a span of 9 bases. Germline CDR1 SGHAT, CDR2 FQNNGV. The CDR3 DNA reads TGTGCCAGCAGCTCGAAACCCAATAATTCACCCCTCCACTTT. Translated: CASSSKPNNSPLHF.

This clonotype has more than one count but fewer than ten. CDR3 nucleotide sequence: TGTGCCAGCAGGTTTGGACAGGTCGACACCGGGGAGCTGTTTTTT. It codes for CASRFGQVDTGELFF. J is TRBJ2-2 and V is TRBV7-8, with 7 bases matching TRBD1. The germline gives CDR1 SGHVS, CDR2 FQNEAQ. The CDR3 is 15 amino acids. Trimming at V came to 6 bases and at J to 3 bases, leaving 7 bases not matched to a gene.

This clonotype showed up just a few times. The CDR3 here is CSAGGTVYEQYF. The CDR3 nucleotides are TGCAGTGCTGGGGGGACTGTCTACGAGCAGTACTTC. The rearrangement links TRBV20-1 to TRBJ2-7; possible D gene TRBD2, 6 bases. V was cut by 5 bases and J by 3 bases, with 11 bases left in between. CDR1 is DFQATT and CDR2 is SNEGSKA in the germline V gene (reference sequence). The CDR3 totals 12 residues.

This clonotype was detected a few times. The chain links TRBV6-4 to TRBJ2-1; D is unclear. V lost 11 bases, J lost 12 bases, and 26 bases lay in between. Germline CDR1 reads MRHNA; CDR2 reads SNTAGT. This CDR3 region has 14 residues. CDR3 sequence: CACKKPKKVGGQFF. The CDR3 nucleotides read TGTGCCTGCAAGAAACCAAAAAAAGTGGGTGGGCAGTTCTTC.

The table lists this clonotype with many counts. This sequence joins TRBV11-2 and TRBJ2-5; D is perhaps TRBD1 or TRBD2 (5 bases each). Germline assignment: CDR1 SGHAT and CDR2 FQNNGV. V gave up 1 base and J gave up 5 bases, with 11 bases separating them. This CDR3 is built from 14 residues. This chain's CDR3 is CASSLGGTGETQYF. CDR3 DNA sequence: TGTGCCAGCAGCTTAGGTGGGACGGGGGAGACCCAGTACTTC.

This clonotype was observed at least ten times. The CDR3 DNA reads TGCAGTGCTAGAGAGCCTGGTTCAAATGAGCAGTTCTTC. Its translation is CSAREPGSNEQFF. The V gene is TRBV20-1, the J gene TRBJ2-1; D is unclear. This CDR3 comprises 13 residues. V lost 0 bases to trimming and J lost 7 bases, with 10 bases between them. In germline, CDR1 is DFQATT, CDR2 SNEGSKA (reference sequence).

This clonotype appeared a few times. The V call is TRBV5-5, the J call TRBJ2-7; unclear D gene. The CDR3 extends over 15 amino acids. V lost 1 base, J lost 0 bases, and 11 bases lay in between. Germline V gene lookup returns CDR1 SGHKS and CDR2 YYEKEE (reference sequence). The CDR3 is CASSLKGLGSYEQYV. The CDR3 coding sequence is TGTGCCAGCAGCTTGAAAGGGCTTGGCTCCTACGAGCAGTACGTC.

This clonotype appeared a few times. V and J are TRBV7-9 and TRBJ2-3; D ambiguous. CDR3 length: 14 residues. Germline-derived CDR1 and CDR2 are SEHNR and FQNEAQ (reference sequence). Trimming pared 6 bases from V and 4 bases from J, leaving 14 bases between. Here the CDR3 reads CASRGPLPSDTQYF. CDR3 bases: TGTGCCAGCAGGGGCCCGCTGCCGTCAGATACGCAGTATTTT.

This clonotype has just a few counts. The V and J genes are TRBV7-9 and TRBJ2-1; D call uncertain. The CDR3 totals 16 residues. V was pared by 3 bases and J by 2 bases, with 14 bases between. In germline, CDR1 is SEHNR, CDR2 FQNEAQ (reference sequence). CDR3 nucleotides: TGTGCCAGCAGCTTGGTAGAATTTGGGGCCTACAATGAGCAGTTCTTC. This sequence encodes CASSLVEFGAYNEQFF.

Only a few counts were recorded for this clonotype. The chain links TRBV5-1 to TRBJ2-1; TRBD2 matches at 8 bases. This CDR3 is 15 amino acids long. Per the germline V gene, CDR1 is SGHRS and CDR2 is YFSETQ. V shed 0 bases and J 9 bases; nucleotides not matched to a gene: 8. Written as DNA, the CDR3 is TGCGCCAGCAGCTTGGGGGTAGCGGGAACGTTTGAGCAGTTCTTC. Encoded protein: CASSLGVAGTFEQFF.

This clonotype appeared many times. The chain links TRBV2 to TRBJ2-7; D might be TRBD1 (6 bases). The CDR3 covers 13 residues. Per the germline V gene, CDR1 is SNHLY and CDR2 is FYNNEI. V was shortened by 7 bases and J by 7 bases, with 17 bases between the two germline ends. Here the CDR3 reads CASTLAGAREQYF. CDR3 nucleotide sequence: TGTGCCAGCACCCTCGCAGGGGCGCGTGAGCAGTACTTC.

The sample holds a few counts of this clonotype. This chain uses TRBV24-1 with TRBJ2-3; 7 nucleotides match TRBD1. Germline values: CDR1 KGHDR, CDR2 SFDVKD. The V and J ends lost 3 bases and 0 bases, in that order; junction bases with no gene match: 11. CDR3 length equals 18 residues. CDR3: CATSDGGRGQSSTDTQYF. In DNA, the CDR3 is TGTGCCACCAGTGATGGGGGACGGGGACAGTCTAGCACAGATACGCAGTATTTT.

The table lists this clonotype with a few counts. The chain uses TRBV15 and TRBJ2-1; 12 bases agree with TRBD2. The germline CDR1 and CDR2 sequences are LNHNV and YYDKDF (reference sequence). The J segment lost 3 bases and the V segment lost 2 bases, leaving 14 bases of the junction unmatched. The CDR3 is 20 amino acids. CDR3 sequence: CATSRPLPGLAGTIYNEQFF. In DNA, the CDR3 is TGTGCCACCAGCAGACCCCTCCCGGGACTAGCGGGTACTATCTACAATGAGCAGTTCTTC.

This clonotype was counted ten times or more. This rearrangement joins TRBV7-6 to TRBJ2-5, with TRBD2 as a possible D gene (6 bases). The CDR3 extends over 13 amino acids. Between the trimmed V and J ends, which lost 11 bases and 5 bases, there was a span of 18 bases. Germline CDR1 and CDR2: SGHVS and FNYEAQ. The CDR3 spells CAVRESQRETQYF. CDR3 in DNA: TGTGCCGTTCGGGAGTCCCAGAGGGAGACCCAGTACTTC.

CDR3 nucleotides: TGCAGTGCTAAGGGCGGGGGGGCGAACACCGGGGAGCTGTTTTTT. It translates to CSAKGGGANTGELFF. V is TRBV20-1 and J is TRBJ2-2; TRBD2 aligns across 9 bases. V was pared by 4 bases and J by 0 bases, with 3 bases of the junction left unmatched. Germline V gene data show CDR1 as DFQATT and CDR2 as SNEGSKA (reference sequence). The CDR3 has 15 amino acids.

This clonotype was seen only a few times. The chain combines TRBV12-3 or TRBV12-4 with TRBJ2-7, with a tentative D call TRBD2 (6 bases). Trimming left V 8 bases short and J 3 bases short, with 14 bases between. This CDR3 contains 13 residues. CDR3 in DNA: TGTGCCAGCTCGCCGGGGGAAAACTACGAGCAGTACGTC. This gives the protein CASSPGENYEQYV.

The chain employs TRBV20-1 and TRBJ2-1; tentatively, D is TRBD2 (5 bases). Germline V gives CDR1 DFQATT, CDR2 SNEGSKA (reference sequence). CDR3 length: 14 amino acids. V dropped 1 base and J dropped 1 base, with 8 bases sitting between them. As DNA, the CDR3 is TGCAGTGCTAGAGGGGAGAAGTCCTACAATGAGCAGTTCTTC. It is translated as CSARGEKSYNEQFF.

This clonotype was recorded at least ten times. The CDR3 DNA is TGCGCCAGCAGCTTAGGGGAGGACACTGAAGCTTTCTTT. This encodes CASSLGEDTEAFF. The V call is TRBV5-1, the J call TRBJ1-1, with D perhaps matching TRBD1 (5 bases). Trimming removed 2 bases from V and 3 bases from J, with 8 bases in between. The CDR3 totals 13 residues. The germline V gene has CDR1 SGHRS and CDR2 YFSETQ.

The chain combines TRBV3-1 with TRBJ1-1; the D gene is possibly TRBD1 (5 bases). Trimming left V 6 bases short and J 4 bases short, with 15 bases between. CDR3 length: 14 residues. Per the germline V gene, CDR1 is LGHDT and CDR2 is YNNKEL (reference sequence). The DNA of the CDR3 is TGTGCCAGCAGGGGGGAAGGTGGTGGCACTGAAGCTTTCTTT. Residues: CASRGEGGGTEAFF.

The V call is TRBV7-8, the J call TRBJ2-7; no reliable D call. The CDR3 consists of 14 residues. The germline V and J ends were trimmed by 0 bases and 2 bases, with 8 bases remaining between them. Germline loops: CDR1 SGHVS, CDR2 FQNEAQ. CDR3 sequence reads: CASSLAVGPYEQYV. As DNA, the CDR3 is TGTGCCAGCAGCTTAGCGGTCGGACCCTACGAGCAGTACGTC.

This clonotype came up a few times. V is TRBV6-1 and J is TRBJ2-1; a weak D match, TRBD1 (6 bases). In germline, CDR1 is MNHNS, CDR2 SASEGT. The germline V and J ends were trimmed by 6 bases and 2 bases, with 17 bases remaining between them. This CDR3 has 16 amino acids. The CDR3: CASSQVGAGAYNEQFF. The CDR3 region has the DNA TGTGCCAGCAGCCAGGTGGGGGCCGGGGCCTACAATGAGCAGTTCTTC.